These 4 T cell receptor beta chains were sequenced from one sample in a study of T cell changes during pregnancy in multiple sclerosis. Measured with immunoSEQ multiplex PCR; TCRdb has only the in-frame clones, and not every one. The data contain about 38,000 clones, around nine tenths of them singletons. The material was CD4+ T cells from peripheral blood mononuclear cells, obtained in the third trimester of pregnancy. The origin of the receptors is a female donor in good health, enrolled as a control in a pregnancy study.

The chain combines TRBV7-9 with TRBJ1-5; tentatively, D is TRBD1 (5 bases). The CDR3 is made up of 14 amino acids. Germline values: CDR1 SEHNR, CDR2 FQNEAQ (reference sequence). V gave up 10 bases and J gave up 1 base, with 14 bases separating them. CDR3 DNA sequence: TGTGCCACCAACGGGGGGGACAGCAATCAGCCCCAGCATTTT. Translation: CATNGGDSNQPQHF.

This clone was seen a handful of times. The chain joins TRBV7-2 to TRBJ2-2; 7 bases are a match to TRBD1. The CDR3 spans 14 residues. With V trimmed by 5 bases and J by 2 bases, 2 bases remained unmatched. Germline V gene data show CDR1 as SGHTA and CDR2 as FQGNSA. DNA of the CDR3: TGTGCCAGCAGCCGGGACAGCAACACCGGGGAGCTGTTTTTT. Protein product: CASSRDSNTGELFF.

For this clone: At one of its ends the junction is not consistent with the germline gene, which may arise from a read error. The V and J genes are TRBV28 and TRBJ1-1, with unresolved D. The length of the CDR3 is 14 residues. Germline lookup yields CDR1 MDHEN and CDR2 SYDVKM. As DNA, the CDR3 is TGTGCCAGCAGTTTATGGCGATTGAAGACTGAAGCTTTCTTT. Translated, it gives CASSLWRLKTEAFF.

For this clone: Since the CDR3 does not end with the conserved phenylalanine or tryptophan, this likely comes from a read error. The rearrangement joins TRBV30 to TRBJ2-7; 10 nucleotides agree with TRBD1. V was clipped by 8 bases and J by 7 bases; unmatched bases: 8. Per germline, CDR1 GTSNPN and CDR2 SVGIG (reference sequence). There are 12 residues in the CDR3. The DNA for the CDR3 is TGTGCCCTGGGGACAGGGGTACGTGAGCAGTACCTC. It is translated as CALGTGVREQYL.